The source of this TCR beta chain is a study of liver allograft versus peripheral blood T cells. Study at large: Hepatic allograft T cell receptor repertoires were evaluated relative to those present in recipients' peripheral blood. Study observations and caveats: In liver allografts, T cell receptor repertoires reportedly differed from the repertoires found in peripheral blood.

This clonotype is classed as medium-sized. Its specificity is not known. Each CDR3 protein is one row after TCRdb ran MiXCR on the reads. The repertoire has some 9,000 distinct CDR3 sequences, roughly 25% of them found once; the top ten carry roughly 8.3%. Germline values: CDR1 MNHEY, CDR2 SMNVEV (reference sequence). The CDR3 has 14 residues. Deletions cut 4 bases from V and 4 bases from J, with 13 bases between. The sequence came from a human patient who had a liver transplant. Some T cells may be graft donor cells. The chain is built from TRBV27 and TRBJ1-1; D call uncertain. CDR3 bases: TGTGCCAGCAGTTCCGAATACTGGGTCACTGAAGCTTTCTTT. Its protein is CASSSEYWVTEAFF.